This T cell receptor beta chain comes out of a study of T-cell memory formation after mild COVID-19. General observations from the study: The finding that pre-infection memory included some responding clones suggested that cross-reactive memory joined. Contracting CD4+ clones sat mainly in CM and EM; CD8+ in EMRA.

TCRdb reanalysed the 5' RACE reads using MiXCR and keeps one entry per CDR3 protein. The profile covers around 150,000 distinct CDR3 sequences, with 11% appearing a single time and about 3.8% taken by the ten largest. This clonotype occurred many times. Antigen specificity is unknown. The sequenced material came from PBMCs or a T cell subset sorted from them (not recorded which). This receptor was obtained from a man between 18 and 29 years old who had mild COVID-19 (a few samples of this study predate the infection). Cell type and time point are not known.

CDR3 loop: CASSLSRAVSTDTQYF. In nucleotides, the CDR3 is TGTGCCAGCAGCTTAAGTCGGGCAGTAAGCACAGATACGCAGTATTTT. V and J are TRBV7-2 and TRBJ2-3; D is uncertain. With 2 bases removed from V and 0 bases from J, the gap between germline ends came to 12 bases. Germline CDR1 SGHTA, CDR2 FQGNSA. CDR3 length: 16 amino acids.